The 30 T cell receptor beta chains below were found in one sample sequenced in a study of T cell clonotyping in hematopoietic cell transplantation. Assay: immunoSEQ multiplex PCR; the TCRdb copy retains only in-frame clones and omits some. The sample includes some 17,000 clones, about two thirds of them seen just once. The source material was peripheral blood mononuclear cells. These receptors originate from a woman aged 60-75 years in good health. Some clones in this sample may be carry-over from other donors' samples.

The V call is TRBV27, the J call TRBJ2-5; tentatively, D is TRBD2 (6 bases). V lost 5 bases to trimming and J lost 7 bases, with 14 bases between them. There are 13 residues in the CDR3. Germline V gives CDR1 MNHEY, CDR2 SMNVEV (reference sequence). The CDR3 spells CASSSAGWGTQYF. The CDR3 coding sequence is TGTGCCAGCAGTAGCGCGGGATGGGGGACCCAGTACTTC.

CDR3 bases: TGCGCCAGCAGCGTGGGACAGGGCCTCTACAATGAGCAGTTCTTC. Its protein product is CASSVGQGLYNEQFF. The V gene is TRBV5-1, the J gene TRBJ2-1, with TRBD1 identical over 9 bases. The CDR3 length is 15 residues. CDR1 and CDR2 (germline): SGHRS, YFSETQ. V lost 4 bases to trimming and J lost 3 bases; unmatched junction nucleotides: 5.

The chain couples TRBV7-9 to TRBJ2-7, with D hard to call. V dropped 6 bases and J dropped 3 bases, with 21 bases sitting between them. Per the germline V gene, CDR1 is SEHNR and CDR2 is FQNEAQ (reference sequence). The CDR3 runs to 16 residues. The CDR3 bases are TGTGCCAGCAGGGCTTCAGGTCCCACAGACCTCTACGAGCAGTACTTC. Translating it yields CASRASGPTDLYEQYF.

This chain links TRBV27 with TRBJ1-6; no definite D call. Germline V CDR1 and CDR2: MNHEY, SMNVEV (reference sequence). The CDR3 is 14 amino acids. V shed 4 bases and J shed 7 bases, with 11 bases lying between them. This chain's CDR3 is CASSSRPGNSPLHF. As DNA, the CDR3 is TGTGCCAGCAGTTCCCGACCCGGGAATTCACCCCTCCACTTT.

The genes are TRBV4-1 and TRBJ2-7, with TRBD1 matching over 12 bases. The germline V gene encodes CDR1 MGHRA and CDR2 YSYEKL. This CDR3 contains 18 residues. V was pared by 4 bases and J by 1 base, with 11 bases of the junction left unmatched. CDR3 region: CASSPRLGTGGGSYEQYF. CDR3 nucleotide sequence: TGCGCCAGCAGCCCCCGGCTCGGGACAGGGGGCGGGTCCTACGAGCAGTACTTC.

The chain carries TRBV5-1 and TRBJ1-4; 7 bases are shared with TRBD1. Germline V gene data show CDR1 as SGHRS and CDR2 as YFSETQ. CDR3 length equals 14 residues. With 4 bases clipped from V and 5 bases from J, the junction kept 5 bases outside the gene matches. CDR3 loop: CASSHDRVNEKLFF. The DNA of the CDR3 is TGCGCCAGCAGCCACGACAGGGTCAATGAAAAACTGTTTTTT.

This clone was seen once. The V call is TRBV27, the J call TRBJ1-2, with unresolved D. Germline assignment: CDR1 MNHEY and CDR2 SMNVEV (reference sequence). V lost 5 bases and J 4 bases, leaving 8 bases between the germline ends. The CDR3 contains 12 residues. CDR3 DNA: TGTGCCAGCAGTCCCTTAGGCTATGGCTACACCTTC. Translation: CASSPLGYGYTF.

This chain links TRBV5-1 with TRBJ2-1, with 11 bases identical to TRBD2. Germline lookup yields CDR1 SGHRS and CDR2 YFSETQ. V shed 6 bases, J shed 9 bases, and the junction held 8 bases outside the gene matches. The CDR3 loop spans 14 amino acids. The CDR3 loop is CASTSTSGDLEQFF. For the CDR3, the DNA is TGCGCCAGCACCTCGACTAGCGGGGACCTTGAGCAGTTCTTC.

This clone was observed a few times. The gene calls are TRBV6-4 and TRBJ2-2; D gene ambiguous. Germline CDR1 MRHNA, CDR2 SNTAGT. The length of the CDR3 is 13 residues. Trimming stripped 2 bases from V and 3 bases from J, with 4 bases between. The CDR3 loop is CASSDRDTGELFF. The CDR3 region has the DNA TGTGCCAGCAGTGACAGGGACACCGGGGAGCTGTTTTTT.

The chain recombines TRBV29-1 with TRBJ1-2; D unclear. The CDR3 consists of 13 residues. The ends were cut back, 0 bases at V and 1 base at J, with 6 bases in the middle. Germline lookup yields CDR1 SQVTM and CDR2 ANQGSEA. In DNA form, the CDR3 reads TGCAGCGTTGAAGAAACAGTTAACTATGGCTACACCTTC. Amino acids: CSVEETVNYGYTF. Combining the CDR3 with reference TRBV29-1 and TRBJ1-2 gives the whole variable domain SAVISQKPSRDICQRGTSLTIQCQVDSQVTMMFWYRQQPGQSLTLIATANQGSEATYESGFVIDKFPISRPNLTFSTLTVSNMSPEDSSIYLCSVEETVNYGYTFGSGTRLTVV.

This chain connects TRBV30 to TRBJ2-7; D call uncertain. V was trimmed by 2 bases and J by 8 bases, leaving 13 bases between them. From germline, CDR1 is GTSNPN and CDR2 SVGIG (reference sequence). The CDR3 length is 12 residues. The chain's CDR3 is CAWSTTQSKQYF. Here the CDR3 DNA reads TGTGCCTGGAGTACAACCCAGTCCAAGCAGTACTTC. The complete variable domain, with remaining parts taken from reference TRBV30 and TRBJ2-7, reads SQTIHQWPATLVQPVGSPLSLECTVEGTSNPNLYWYRQAAGRGLQLLFYSVGIGQISSEVPQNLSASRPQDRQFILSSKKLLLSDSGFYLCAWSTTQSKQYFGPGTRLTVT.

CDR3 region: CSVYGLLDYNEQFF. In DNA form, the CDR3 reads TGCAGCGTATATGGACTATTAGACTACAATGAGCAGTTCTTC. This rearrangement joins TRBV29-1 to TRBJ2-1, with D possibly TRBD2 on 6 matching bases. This CDR3 is built from 14 residues. CDR1 SQVTM and CDR2 ANQGSEA come from the germline V gene. V dropped 6 bases and J dropped 3 bases, with 15 bases sitting between them.

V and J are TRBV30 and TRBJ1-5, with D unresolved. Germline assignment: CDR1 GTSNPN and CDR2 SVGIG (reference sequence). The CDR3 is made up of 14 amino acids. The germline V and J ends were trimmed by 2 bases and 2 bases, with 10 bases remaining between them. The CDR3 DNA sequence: TGTGCCTGGAGTCGACCCGCGGGCAATCAGCCCCAGCATTTT. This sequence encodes CAWSRPAGNQPQHF.

The CDR3 loop reads CASSFVGASTDTQYF. The CDR3 region has the DNA TGTGCCAGCAGCTTCGTGGGGGCGAGCACAGATACGCAGTATTTT. This chain links TRBV11-3 with TRBJ2-3; D perhaps matches TRBD1 (6 bases). This CDR3 has 15 amino acids. V lost 3 bases, J lost 0 bases, and 10 bases lay in between. Per germline, CDR1 SGHNT and CDR2 YENEEA.

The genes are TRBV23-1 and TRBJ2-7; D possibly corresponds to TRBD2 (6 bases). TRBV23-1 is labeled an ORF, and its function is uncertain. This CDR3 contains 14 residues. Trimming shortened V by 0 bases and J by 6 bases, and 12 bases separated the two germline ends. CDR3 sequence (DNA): TGCGCCAGCAGTCAATCGGGGGGAGTCGGCGAGCAGTACTTC. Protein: CASSQSGGVGEQYF.

The CDR3 is CASSQGYYRGYYEQYF. The CDR3 coding sequence is TGCGCCAGCAGCCAAGGGTACTACCGGGGCTACTACGAGCAGTACTTC. V gene TRBV4-1 combines with J gene TRBJ2-7; D is possibly TRBD1 or TRBD2 (5 bases each). This CDR3 has 16 amino acids. V was clipped by 1 base and J by 3 bases, with 16 bases between them. Germline V CDR1 and CDR2: MGHRA, YSYEKL.

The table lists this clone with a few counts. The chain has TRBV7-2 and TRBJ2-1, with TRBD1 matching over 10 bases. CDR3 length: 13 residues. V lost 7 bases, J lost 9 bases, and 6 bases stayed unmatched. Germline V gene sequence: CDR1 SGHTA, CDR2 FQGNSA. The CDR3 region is CASNPTGGIEQFF. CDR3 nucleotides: TGTGCCAGCAACCCGACAGGGGGCATTGAGCAGTTCTTC. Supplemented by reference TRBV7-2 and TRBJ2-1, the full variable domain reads GAGVSQSPSNKVTEKGKDVELRCDPISGHTALYWYRQSLGQGLEFLIYFQGNSAPDKSGLPSDRFSAERTGGSVSTLTIQRTQQEDSAVYLCASNPTGGIEQFFGPGTRLTVL.

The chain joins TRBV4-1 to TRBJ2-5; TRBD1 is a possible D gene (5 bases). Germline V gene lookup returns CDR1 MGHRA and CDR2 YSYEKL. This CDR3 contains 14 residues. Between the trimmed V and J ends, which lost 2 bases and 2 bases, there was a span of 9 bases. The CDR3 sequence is CASSQSRQQETQYF. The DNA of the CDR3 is TGCGCCAGCAGCCAATCCCGACAGCAAGAGACCCAGTACTTC.

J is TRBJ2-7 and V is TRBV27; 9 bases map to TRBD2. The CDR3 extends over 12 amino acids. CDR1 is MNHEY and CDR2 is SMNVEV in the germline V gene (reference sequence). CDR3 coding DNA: TGTGCTTCTAGCGGGATGTTAAGGGAGCAGTACTTC. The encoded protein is CASSGMLREQYF.

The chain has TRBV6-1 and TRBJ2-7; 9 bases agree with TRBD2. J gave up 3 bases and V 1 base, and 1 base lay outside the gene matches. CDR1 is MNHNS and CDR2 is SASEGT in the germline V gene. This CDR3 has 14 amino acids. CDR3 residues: CASSEGGGGYEQYF. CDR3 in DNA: TGTGCCAGCAGTGAAGGCGGGGGGGGCTACGAGCAGTACTTC.

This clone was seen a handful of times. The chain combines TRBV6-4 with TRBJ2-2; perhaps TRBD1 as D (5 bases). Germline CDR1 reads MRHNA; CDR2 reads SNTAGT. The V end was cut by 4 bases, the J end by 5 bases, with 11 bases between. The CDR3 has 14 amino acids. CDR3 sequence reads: CASSAAPGTGELFF. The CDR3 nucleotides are TGTGCCAGCAGTGCCGCTCCAGGGACCGGGGAGCTGTTTTTT.

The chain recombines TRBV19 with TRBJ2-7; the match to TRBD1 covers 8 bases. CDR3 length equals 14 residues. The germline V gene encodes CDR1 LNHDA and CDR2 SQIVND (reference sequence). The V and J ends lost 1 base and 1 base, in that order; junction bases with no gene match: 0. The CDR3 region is CASSIGTGSYEQYF. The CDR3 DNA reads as TGTGCCAGTAGTATAGGGACAGGGTCCTACGAGCAGTACTTC.

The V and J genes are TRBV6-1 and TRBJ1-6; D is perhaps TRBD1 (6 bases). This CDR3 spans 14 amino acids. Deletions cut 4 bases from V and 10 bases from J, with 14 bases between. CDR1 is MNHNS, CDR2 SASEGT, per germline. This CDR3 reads CASSGTGINSPLHF. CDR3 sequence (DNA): TGTGCCAGCAGTGGAACAGGGATAAACTCACCCCTCCACTTT.

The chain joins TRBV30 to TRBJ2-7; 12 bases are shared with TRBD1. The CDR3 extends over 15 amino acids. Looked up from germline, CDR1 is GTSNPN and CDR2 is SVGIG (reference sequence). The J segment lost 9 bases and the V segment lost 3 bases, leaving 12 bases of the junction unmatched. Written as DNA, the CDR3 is TGTGCCTGGAGCGCACCCGGGACAGGGGGCGGGGGGCAGTACTTC. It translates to CAWSAPGTGGGGQYF.

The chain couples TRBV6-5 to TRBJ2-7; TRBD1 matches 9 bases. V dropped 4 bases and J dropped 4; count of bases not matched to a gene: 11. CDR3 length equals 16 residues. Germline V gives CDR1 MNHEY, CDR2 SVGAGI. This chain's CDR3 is CASSSSTGGFVYEQYF. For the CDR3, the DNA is TGTGCCAGCAGTTCCTCGACAGGGGGATTTGTATACGAGCAGTACTTC.

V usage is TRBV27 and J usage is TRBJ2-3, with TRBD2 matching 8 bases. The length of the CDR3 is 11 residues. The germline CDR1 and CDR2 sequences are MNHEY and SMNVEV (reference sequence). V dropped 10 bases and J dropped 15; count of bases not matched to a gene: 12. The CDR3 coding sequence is TGTGCCACCATGGGGGTGCGGGAGGTTTATTTT. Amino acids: CATMGVREVYF.

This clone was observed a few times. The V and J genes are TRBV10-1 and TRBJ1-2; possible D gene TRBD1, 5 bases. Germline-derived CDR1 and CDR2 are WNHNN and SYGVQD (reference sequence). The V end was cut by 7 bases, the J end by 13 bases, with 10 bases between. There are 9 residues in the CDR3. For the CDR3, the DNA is TGCGCCAGCAAGGGACCTCCCACCTTC. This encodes CASKGPPTF.

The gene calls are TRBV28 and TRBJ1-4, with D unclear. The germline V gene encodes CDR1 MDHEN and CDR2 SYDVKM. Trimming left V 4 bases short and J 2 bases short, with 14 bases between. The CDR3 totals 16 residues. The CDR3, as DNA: TGTGCCAGCAGTTCCACCGGGTCAGAGACTAATGAAAAACTGTTTTTT. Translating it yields CASSSTGSETNEKLFF.

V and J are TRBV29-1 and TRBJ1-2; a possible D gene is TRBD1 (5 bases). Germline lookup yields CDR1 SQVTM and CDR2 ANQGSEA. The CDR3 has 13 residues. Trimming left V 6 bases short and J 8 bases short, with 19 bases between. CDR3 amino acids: CSVGRDHTGGYTF. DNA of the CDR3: TGCAGCGTGGGGAGGGACCACACGGGCGGCTACACCTTC.

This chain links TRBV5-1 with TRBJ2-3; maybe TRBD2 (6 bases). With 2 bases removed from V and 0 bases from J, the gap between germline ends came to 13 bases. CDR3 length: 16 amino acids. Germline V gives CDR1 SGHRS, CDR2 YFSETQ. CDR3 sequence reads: CASSLSRGISTDTQYF. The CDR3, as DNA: TGCGCCAGCAGCTTATCCCGGGGGATAAGCACAGATACGCAGTATTTT. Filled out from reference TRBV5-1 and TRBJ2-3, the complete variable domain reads KAGVTQTPRYLIKTRGQQVTLSCSPISGHRSVSWYQQTPGQGLQFLFEYFSETQRNKGNFPGRFSGRQFSNSRSEMNVSTLELGDSALYLCASSLSRGISTDTQYFGPGTRLTVL.